Sequencing of this TCR beta chain was carried out in a study of blood T cell repertoires in COVID-19. Looking at the study overall: Sites across the United States, Italy and Spain contributed samples from acute and convalescent COVID-19.

The CDR3 loop spans 16 amino acids. Germline assignment: CDR1 MNHEY and CDR2 SMNVEV (reference sequence). Losses at the gene ends were 3 bases for V and 9 bases for J; bases not matched to a gene: 11. Clinical history as reported by participants underpinned cohort assignment. Assay: immunoSEQ multiplex PCR; the TCRdb copy retains only in-frame clones and omits some. The sample lists under 300,000 clones; around 86% were seen once. The sample consisted of PBMCs or T cells enriched from blood (not recorded which). This rearrangement joins TRBV27 to TRBJ1-6; TRBD1 agrees at 7 bases. The origin of this receptor is a woman in her 40s with acute COVID-19. CDR3 coding DNA: TGTGCCAGCAGTTTCCACGACAGGGCGGGGGGTTCACCCCTCCACTTT. Encoded protein: CASSFHDRAGGSPLHF.